These 16 T cell receptor beta chains were all obtained from the same sample, sequenced in a study of response to subunit inactivated influenza vaccine. MiXCR, applied by TCRdb to the RT-PCR reads, yields one record per CDR3 protein. The data contain around 480,000 distinct CDR3 sequences, 16% of them singletons. Here the sequenced sample was CD4+ T cells sorted from PBMCs, taken roughly 24 months after vaccination. The receptors come from a man between 50 and 69 years old who received an inactivated influenza vaccine.

As regards this clonotype: It is likely a read error, because the conserved phenylalanine at the end of the CDR3 is missing. V usage is TRBV4-2 and J usage is TRBJ1-2; D is ambiguous. Germline values: CDR1 LGHNA, CDR2 YNFKEQ. The germline V and J ends were trimmed by 1 base and 7 bases, with 4 bases remaining between them. The CDR3 covers 11 residues. This CDR3 reads CASSQGGGYTL. Written as DNA, the CDR3 is TGTGCCAGCAGCCAAGGGGGTGGCTACACCCTC.

This sequence joins TRBV10-3 and TRBJ2-1; 7 nucleotides match TRBD1. Germline assignment: CDR1 ENHRY and CDR2 SYGVKD. V shed 0 bases and J 7 bases; nucleotides not matched to a gene: 0. This CDR3 is built from 13 residues. CDR3 protein: CAISESRGNEQFF. For the CDR3, the DNA is TGTGCCATCAGTGAGTCCAGGGGGAATGAGCAGTTCTTC.

This sequence joins TRBV10-3 and TRBJ2-3; D gene uncertain. The germline V and J ends were trimmed by 4 bases and 6 bases, with 8 bases remaining between them. The CDR3 totals 12 residues. Germline assignment: CDR1 ENHRY and CDR2 SYGVKD. CDR3 sequence reads: CAISALRDTQYF. The CDR3 nucleotides are TGTGCCATCAGTGCCCTCCGTGATACGCAGTATTTT.

This clonotype was found a few times. The chain combines TRBV20-1 with TRBJ1-2; possibly TRBD1 for D (5 bases). This CDR3 is 12 amino acids long. V lost 5 bases and J 4 bases, leaving 11 bases between the germline ends. Germline V gene lookup returns CDR1 DFQATT and CDR2 SNEGSKA (reference sequence). The CDR3 DNA follows: TGCAGTGCTCAGACAGAACTCTATGGCTACACCTTC. This gives the protein CSAQTELYGYTF.

This clonotype appeared a few times. V is TRBV12-3 or TRBV12-4 and J is TRBJ1-5; no clear D. V lost 5 bases to trimming and J lost 7 bases, with 9 bases between them. This CDR3 has 12 amino acids. The CDR3 bases are TGTGCCAGCAGTCGTACCCAACAGCCCCAGCATTTT. It translates to CASSRTQQPQHF.

This clonotype was seen only a few times. V is TRBV11-2 and J is TRBJ2-2; 8 bases are shared with TRBD1. Unmatched junction bases numbered 1, after V lost 4 bases and J lost 6 bases. The germline V gene has CDR1 SGHAT and CDR2 FQNNGV. The CDR3 has 13 residues. The CDR3 DNA reads TGTGCCAGCAGCTCGGACAGGGCCGGGGAGCTGTTTTTT. Its translation: CASSSDRAGELFF.

This clonotype was seen once. The rearrangement links TRBV6-1 to TRBJ2-3; 9 bases are a match to TRBD1. The CDR3 loop spans 15 amino acids. The germline gives CDR1 MNHNS, CDR2 SASEGT. V lost 5 bases to trimming and J lost 3 bases; unmatched junction nucleotides: 6. CDR3 sequence: CASSHRTGATDTQYF. CDR3 bases: TGTGCCAGCAGTCATAGGACAGGGGCAACAGATACGCAGTATTTT.

The rearrangement joins TRBV5-1 to TRBJ2-1; D call uncertain. Trimming pared 4 bases from V and 9 bases from J, leaving 11 bases between. Germline V gives CDR1 SGHRS, CDR2 YFSETQ. The CDR3 has 12 amino acids. The CDR3 loop reads CASSDGRSEQFF. In DNA, the CDR3 is TGCGCCAGCAGCGACGGACGGAGTGAGCAGTTCTTC.

This clonotype was found a few times. V and J are TRBV19 and TRBJ1-5; the match to TRBD1 covers 7 bases. This CDR3 region has 13 residues. The germline gives CDR1 LNHDA, CDR2 SQIVND (reference sequence). The V gene end was trimmed by 7 bases and the J gene end by 3 bases; junction bases not matched to a gene: 3. The CDR3 is CASTDRANQPQHF. The DNA of the CDR3 is TGTGCCAGTACCGACAGGGCCAATCAGCCCCAGCATTTT.

This clonotype was observed a handful of times. The gene calls are TRBV25-1 and TRBJ2-1, with TRBD2 as a possible D gene (6 bases). Germline assignment: CDR1 MGHDK and CDR2 SYGVNS. V lost 8 bases to trimming and J lost 0 bases, with 14 bases between them. This CDR3 is built from 15 residues. CDR3 bases: TGTGCCAGCGCCAGAGCGGGTTACTCCTACAATGAGCAGTTCTTC. It is translated as CASARAGYSYNEQFF. The full variable domain, in which reference TRBV25-1 and TRBJ2-1 provide the parts outside the CDR3, is EADIYQTPRYLVIGTGKKITLECSQTMGHDKMYWYQQDPGMELHLIHYSYGVNSTEKGDLSSESTVSRIRTEHFPLTLESARPSHTSQYLCASARAGYSYNEQFFGPGTRLTVL.

This chain joins TRBV4-3 and TRBJ2-7; no reliable D call. V lost 0 bases to trimming and J lost 7 bases, with 19 bases between them. The CDR3 sequence is 16 residues long. In germline, CDR1 is LGHNA, CDR2 YSLEER. In DNA, the CDR3 is TGCGCCAGCAGCCAAGACCATCAGACTGATCGAAGGGAGCAGTACTTC. It translates to CASSQDHQTDRREQYF.

This clonotype was seen only a few times. This sequence joins TRBV11-2 and TRBJ2-1, with 15 bases that match TRBD2. Germline V lookup: CDR1 SGHAT, CDR2 FQNNGV. After removal of 2 bases from V and 6 bases from J, the junction contained 8 bases not matched to a gene. This CDR3 has 18 residues. CDR3 loop: CASSLRGLAGGMANEQFF. The CDR3 DNA follows: TGTGCCAGCAGCTTAAGGGGACTAGCGGGGGGAATGGCCAATGAGCAGTTCTTC.

The chain is built from TRBV24-1 and TRBJ2-3; 9 bases line up with TRBD2. CDR3 length: 15 amino acids. Germline loops: CDR1 KGHDR, CDR2 SFDVKD. Trimming removed 5 bases from V and 0 bases from J; junction bases left unmatched: 2. CDR3: CATSARGGSTDTQYF. The CDR3 DNA reads as TGTGCCACCAGTGCGCGGGGGGGCAGCACAGATACGCAGTATTTT.

The gene calls are TRBV20-1 and TRBJ2-7, with 12 bases matching TRBD2. In germline, CDR1 is DFQATT, CDR2 SNEGSKA (reference sequence). The V gene end was trimmed by 1 base and the J gene end by 4 bases; junction bases not matched to a gene: 8. The CDR3 sequence is 16 residues long. The CDR3 region has the DNA TGCAGTGCTAGAGCTAGCGGGGGGGCGGGATGGTACGAGCAGTACTTC. As protein: CSARASGGAGWYEQYF.

The chain is built from TRBV28 and TRBJ2-1; 10 bases are a match to TRBD2. Germline V gene sequence: CDR1 MDHEN, CDR2 SYDVKM. V dropped 6 bases and J dropped 4; count of bases not matched to a gene: 3. There are 14 residues in the CDR3. The CDR3 DNA sequence: TGTGCCAGCAGCCTAGCGGGGGTATACAATGAGCAGTTCTTC. This sequence encodes CASSLAGVYNEQFF. Full variable domain (outside the CDR3, taken from reference TRBV28 and TRBJ2-1): DVKVTQSSRYLVKRTGEKVFLECVQDMDHENMFWYRQDPGLGLRLIYFSYDVKMKEKGDIPEGYSVSREKKERFSLILESASTNQTSMYLCASSLAGVYNEQFFGPGTRLTVL.

This clonotype was found a few times. The chain employs TRBV5-5 and TRBJ1-1; D possibly corresponds to TRBD1 (6 bases). Trimming left V 2 bases short and J 5 bases short, with 13 bases between. The CDR3 is 14 amino acids. CDR1 is SGHKS, CDR2 YYEKEE, per germline (reference sequence). In DNA, the CDR3 is TGTGCCAGCAGCTTCGGACAGATTAGAACTGAAGCTTTCTTT. Translating gives CASSFGQIRTEAFF.